This T cell receptor (beta chain) was observed in a study of T cell responses to AZD1222 COVID-19 vaccine. TCRdb's copy holds only in-frame clones and misses some; the assay was immunoSEQ multiplex PCR. The sample records approximately 130,000 clones, over 75% being singletons. As to this clone: As yet, its antigen is unknown.

The length of the CDR3 is 13 residues. Germline-derived CDR1 and CDR2 are SGHNT and YYREEE (reference sequence). Trimming took 4 bases from V and 1 from J, leaving 8 bases between them. General observations from the study: No day 14 peak samples; only post-peak repertoires were characterized. Seropositivity was recorded at baseline in only a handful of AZD1222 recipients. Donor demographics were predominantly white British with a female majority; clonal diversity may be underestimated. The CD4 TCRs associated with vaccination extended across spike and predominated at 160-218 and 743-854.

This receptor was taken from an adult who received the AZD1222 COVID-19 vaccine. This chain uses TRBV5-4 with TRBJ1-2; no definite D call. The sample consisted of peripheral blood, taken 28 days after the second AZD1222 dose. The CDR3 sequence: CASSPTLNYGYTF. CDR3 sequence (DNA): TGTGCCAGCAGCCCTACACTTAACTATGGCTACACCTTC.